Listed below are T cell receptor beta chains from one sample, sequenced in a study of CD8+ T cells in alopecia areata. Sequencing was performed with immunoSEQ multiplex PCR; in TCRdb, only in-frame clones are kept and a portion is missing. The table includes 150,000 or so clones, about 49% detected once. The source was CD8+ T cells sorted from blood, collected at week 0. The receptors derive from a human donor with alopecia areata. The CDR3 runs from the conserved cysteine through the conserved F or W. Fields, in order: CDR3 length, clone size, V gene, CDR3 protein. Not all rows give a size; the values are once, few, many and, for expanded clones, a class.

>19|few|TRBV5-6
CASSPIIRGQGPMDNEQFF
>12|-|TRBV30
CAWSYGAETQYF
>14|-|TRBV30
CAWSVKNQEMDTHF
>14|few|TRBV27
CASCLLGQPYEQYF
>11|-|TRBV6-6
CASSTRSPLHF
>16|few|TRBV4-1
CASSHTDRGENNEQFF
>15|-|TRBV7-9
CASSSWGRGTDTQYF
>13|-|TRBV30
CAWGPAFNQPQHF
>15|large|TRBV6-4
CASSDGTSGGNEQFF
>13|-|TRBV7-9
CASSSDGTWEQYF